This TCR beta chain was sequenced for a study of blood T cell repertoires in COVID-19. Study as a whole: Samples taken during acute and convalescent COVID-19 were collected in the United States, Italy and Spain.

Allocation to cohorts depended on clinical history reported by the participants. Recovered status applied to Cohort 3 donors who had two consecutive negative PCRs. It also applied to those with clearance or with symptom resolution. Germline-derived CDR1 and CDR2 are SGHAT and FQNNGV. The V and J ends lost 3 bases and 6 bases, in that order; junction bases with no gene match: 4. The CDR3 has 13 residues. Methods used by the authors: Amplification of reference gene primers was used by the study to estimate nucleated cell counts. Using immunoSEQ multiplex PCR, the repertoire was profiled, and TCRdb retains in-frame clones only, with some absent. V and J calls and clone size are those listed in that table; D and trimming were worked out from the DNA. The data contain over 200,000 clones, approximately 84% of them singletons.

Sequencing was done on a sample of PBMCs or T cells enriched from blood (not recorded which). This chain links TRBV11-2 with TRBJ1-1, with 7 nucleotides matching TRBD1. The receptor was derived from a man in his forties or fifties who had recovered from COVID-19. CDR3 protein: CASSLTGRSEAFF. The CDR3 nucleotides read TGTGCCAGCAGCTTGACAGGGAGGTCTGAAGCTTTCTTT.